This T cell receptor beta chain comes out of a study of T cell responses to AZD1222 COVID-19 vaccine. TCRdb's table, derived via immunoSEQ multiplex PCR, lists solely in-frame clones and lacks some. The sample yields around 150,000 clones, about 92% seen once. CDR1 LGHNA and CDR2 YSLEER come from the germline V gene. The CDR3 runs 14 residues. Trimming removed 0 bases at V and 7 bases at J, with 12 bases between. The sequencing used peripheral blood, collected 28 days after the second AZD1222 dose. The receptor comes from an adult who received the AZD1222 COVID-19 vaccine. The chain uses TRBV4-3 and TRBJ1-2; D gene unclear. The CDR3 coding sequence is TGCGCCAGCAGCCAAGAGAGCGGGCTCCTTGGCTACACCTTC. Translated: CASSQESGLLGYTF.